This TCR beta chain emerged from a study of T cell repertoires in cytomegalovirus infection. Study in general: Both recently identified HLA-C-restricted and well-studied HLA-B-restricted CMV epitopes were used in the study.

A single record per CDR3 protein comes from TCRdb applying MiXCR to the reads. The table shows just under 500,000 distinct CDR3 sequences, with roughly 34% occurring only once. The CDR3 contains 15 residues. Germline V gene data show CDR1 as SGHRS and CDR2 as YFSETQ. V shed 5 bases, J shed 4 bases, and the junction held 8 bases outside the gene matches. In the case of this clonotype: Its cognate antigen is unknown.

The sample in question was cultured PBMCs, obtained from culture after CMV antigen stimulation. The TCR was taken from a human donor in good health (CMV status not recorded). Some clones in this sample may be carry-over from other donors' samples. This sequence joins TRBV5-1 and TRBJ2-3, with TRBD2 identical over 9 bases. CDR3 sequence (DNA): TGCGCCAGCAGAGGACTAGCGAATAGAGCAGATACGCAGTATTTT. Translated, it gives CASRGLANRADTQYF.